This T cell receptor (beta chain) was sequenced for a study of Tregs in tolerant kidney transplant recipients. Study-wide results and caveats: Biological reproducibility was not directly addressed in this study. Tregs expanded with activated donor B cells seemed most donor-specific.

The CDR3 consists of 11 residues. V was cut by 6 bases and J by 4 bases, with 4 bases left in between. Germline assignment: CDR1 LGHNT and CDR2 FRNRAP. Clones were read by immunoSEQ multiplex PCR, and TCRdb kept only the in-frame ones, dropping some. Of about 240,000 clones listed, roughly 84% were seen once; the top ten hold roughly 0.67%. Unstimulated Tregs (CD4+CD25+CD127-) and CD4+CD25- non-Tregs were sorted from PBMCs. In its sample, this clone was seen once. Its antigen is as yet unknown. The TCR was taken from a human donor in good health. This rearrangement joins TRBV12-5 to TRBJ2-1; D ambiguous. Sequenced material: CD4+ T cells from blood. The CDR3 reads CASGIYNEQFF. CDR3 DNA sequence: TGTGCTAGTGGCATATACAATGAGCAGTTCTTC.